Each of the 24 T cell receptor beta chains below was sequenced from the same sample in a study of T cell changes during pregnancy in multiple sclerosis (dated by TCRdb to about 2019). Library generation was performed with the immunoSEQ multiplex PCR assay. TCRdb provides this immuneACCESS table in a form limited to in-frame rearrangements. Some clones are lacking; in checked studies, under half of them reflect an unresolved V gene, and why the rest are absent is not known. Within this sample are about 72,000 clones, with 90% to 95% of them counted one time only. Of the sample, roughly 0.7% falls within the top ten clones. Here the sequenced sample was peripheral blood, taken in the third trimester of pregnancy. These receptors all stem from a female donor in good health, enrolled as a control in a pregnancy study.

The chain links TRBV25-1 to TRBJ1-1; D is undetermined. This CDR3 contains 12 residues. The V gene lost 6 bases and the J gene lost 3 bases, with 8 bases spanning the gap. Germline-derived CDR1 and CDR2 are MGHDK and SYGVNS. CDR3 loop: CASRQLDTEAFF. The CDR3 region has the DNA TGTGCCAGCAGGCAACTCGACACTGAAGCTTTCTTT.

The chain has TRBV5-1 and TRBJ1-5, with D unresolved. The CDR3 is made up of 16 amino acids. From germline, CDR1 is SGHRS and CDR2 YFSETQ. V shed 4 bases and J shed 1 base, with 15 bases lying between them. The chain's CDR3 is CASSPAPTGSNQPQHF. CDR3 bases: TGCGCCAGCAGCCCCGCCCCAACGGGGAGCAATCAGCCCCAGCATTTT.

The chain links TRBV6-1 to TRBJ2-2; possible D gene TRBD1, 6 bases. The germline V and J ends were trimmed by 10 bases and 1 base, with 16 bases remaining between them. Germline lookup yields CDR1 MNHNS and CDR2 SASEGT. There are 15 residues in the CDR3. CDR3 bases: TGTGCCACCCAAAGGGGGACCGAGAACACCGGGGAGCTGTTTTTT. Translation gives CATQRGTENTGELFF.

The chain carries TRBV11-2 and TRBJ2-7; the match to TRBD1 covers 9 bases. CDR1 and CDR2 from the germline V gene are SGHAT and FQNNGV. The trim removed 3 bases at V and 3 bases at J, leaving 9 bases unmatched. The CDR3 runs to 16 residues. Here the CDR3 DNA reads TGTGCCAGCAGCTTCTCCTCGGGACAGGGAATCTACGAGCAGTACTTC. Amino acids: CASSFSSGQGIYEQYF.

The genes are TRBV12-5 and TRBJ2-5; 8 nucleotides align to TRBD1. The CDR3 has 12 amino acids. V shed 9 bases and J 4 bases; nucleotides not matched to a gene: 4. Germline loops: CDR1 LGHNT, CDR2 FRNRAP. CDR3 protein: CASRGQAETQYF. Here the CDR3 DNA reads TGTGCTAGCCGGGGACAGGCAGAGACCCAGTACTTC.

The gene calls are TRBV5-4 and TRBJ2-7, with a tentative D call TRBD1 (6 bases). This CDR3 is built from 15 residues. In germline, CDR1 is SGHNT, CDR2 YYREEE (reference sequence). V was shortened by 2 bases and J by 4 bases, with 16 bases between the two germline ends. In DNA form, the CDR3 reads TGTGCCAGCAGCTTAAACAACAGGGTGGGATACGAGCAGTACTTC. Translated, it gives CASSLNNRVGYEQYF.

The V and J genes are TRBV19 and TRBJ2-7; no firm D call. Germline V gives CDR1 LNHDA, CDR2 SQIVND (reference sequence). There are 13 residues in the CDR3. V was trimmed by 4 bases and J by 7 bases, leaving 14 bases between them. The CDR3: CASSTERRQEQYF. The CDR3 bases are TGTGCCAGTAGTACCGAGCGTCGGCAAGAGCAGTACTTC.

The chain uses TRBV6-6 and TRBJ2-7; maybe TRBD1 (5 bases). V was trimmed by 2 bases and J by 3 bases, leaving 8 bases between them. This CDR3 comprises 13 residues. Per the germline V gene, CDR1 is MNHNY and CDR2 is SVGAGI (reference sequence). CDR3 sequence: CASSYDGHYEQYF. Here the CDR3 DNA reads TGTGCCAGCAGTTACGACGGACACTACGAGCAGTACTTC.

This sequence joins TRBV19 and TRBJ1-4; the D gene is possibly TRBD1 (5 bases). Trimming stripped 8 bases from V and 7 bases from J, with 20 bases between. The length of the CDR3 is 15 residues. CDR1 is LNHDA and CDR2 is SQIVND in the germline V gene (reference sequence). The CDR3 protein is CASAVPRHQGEKLFF. The CDR3, as DNA: TGTGCCAGTGCAGTCCCCAGGCATCAGGGTGAAAAACTGTTTTTT.

The chain has TRBV5-6 and TRBJ1-5, with 9 bases that match TRBD1. The CDR3 is 14 amino acids. V was clipped by 4 bases and J by 4 bases; unmatched bases: 3. Germline-derived CDR1 and CDR2 are SGHDT and YYEEEE. CDR3 DNA sequence: TGTGCCAGCAGCCGGGACAGGGTTAATCAGCCCCAGCATTTT. Protein product: CASSRDRVNQPQHF. The variable domain in full, completed from reference TRBV5-6 and TRBJ1-5, reads DAGVTQSPTHLIKTRGQQVTLRCSPKSGHDTVSWYQQALGQGPQFIFQYYEEEERQRGNFPDRFSGHQFPNYSSELNVNALLLGDSALYLCASSRDRVNQPQHFGDGTRLSIL.

The genes are TRBV18 and TRBJ2-1; D is perhaps TRBD1 (6 bases). This CDR3 has 15 amino acids. Germline values: CDR1 KGHSH, CDR2 LQKENI. Trimming shortened V by 3 bases and J by 4 bases, and 13 bases separated the two germline ends. This chain's CDR3 is CASSPRDTLYNEQFF. The CDR3 bases are TGTGCCAGCTCACCCCGGGACACACTATACAATGAGCAGTTCTTC.

The chain joins TRBV6-5 to TRBJ1-1; D is possibly TRBD1 (6 bases). The V end lost 0 bases, the J end lost 3 bases, and 14 bases lay between the germline ends. CDR3 length: 16 amino acids. Germline CDR1 is MNHEY and CDR2 is SVGAGI. The CDR3 sequence is CASSYSDRARHTEAFF. The CDR3 region has the DNA TGTGCCAGCAGTTACTCGGACAGAGCTAGGCACACTGAAGCTTTCTTT.

The chain is built from TRBV2 and TRBJ1-5; TRBD1 might be the D (6 bases). This CDR3 has 16 amino acids. The V and J ends lost 3 bases and 0 bases respectively, with 12 bases between them. The germline gives CDR1 SNHLY, CDR2 FYNNEI. The CDR3 bases are TGTGCCAGCAGTGACTTACAGGGATCTAGCAATCAGCCCCAGCATTTT. As protein: CASSDLQGSSNQPQHF.

The V and J genes are TRBV9 and TRBJ1-4, with a weak D call TRBD1 (6 bases). V was pared by 4 bases and J by 8 bases, with 18 bases between. Germline loops: CDR1 SGDLS, CDR2 YYNGEE. The CDR3 extends over 15 amino acids. CDR3 sequence: CASSPRGGHGEKLFF. The DNA of the CDR3 is TGTGCCAGCAGCCCCAGAGGGGGACACGGCGAAAAACTGTTTTTT.

The V and J genes are TRBV11-2 and TRBJ2-3; possible D gene TRBD1, 5 bases. V lost 5 bases, J lost 1 base, and 16 bases lay in between. CDR3 length: 16 amino acids. Germline-derived CDR1 and CDR2 are SGHAT and FQNNGV. CDR3 DNA sequence: TGTGCCAGCAGCCAAGGGGCTATGGGTCGCACAGATACGCAGTATTTT. Protein sequence: CASSQGAMGRTDTQYF.

This chain joins TRBV25-1 and TRBJ2-7, with 10 bases fitting TRBD1. The CDR3 is 14 residues long. The V gene end was trimmed by 6 bases and the J gene end by 2 bases; junction bases not matched to a gene: 4. Germline-derived CDR1 and CDR2 are MGHDK and SYGVNS. CDR3 DNA sequence: TGTGCCAGCAGCCTAGGACAGGGGGCCTACGAGCAGTACTTC. Amino acids: CASSLGQGAYEQYF.

V gene TRBV7-2 combines with J gene TRBJ2-3; a possible D gene is TRBD2 (6 bases). CDR1 is SGHTA and CDR2 is FQGNSA in the germline V gene. The CDR3 runs to 16 residues. Trimming removed 4 bases from V and 2 bases from J, with 16 bases in between. This CDR3 reads CASSSGLTHSTDTQYF. CDR3 DNA sequence: TGTGCCAGCAGCTCCGGACTAACCCACTCCACAGATACGCAGTATTTT.

The gene calls are TRBV4-1 and TRBJ2-7; the D gene is possibly TRBD2 (5 bases). CDR1 and CDR2 from the germline V gene are MGHRA and YSYEKL. This CDR3 has 15 residues. V shed 0 bases and J shed 0 bases, with 9 bases lying between them. The CDR3 DNA is TGCGCCAGCAGCCAAGAGAGGGCCGGCTCCTACGAGCAGTACTTC. It is translated as CASSQERAGSYEQYF.

The J gene is TRBJ2-5, the V gene TRBV5-6, with 14 bases aligning to TRBD2. CDR1 and CDR2 from the germline V gene are SGHDT and YYEEEE. This CDR3 spans 17 amino acids. Unmatched junction bases numbered 2, after V lost 1 base and J lost 0 bases. In DNA, the CDR3 is TGTGCCAGCAGCTTGATGACTAGCGGGGGGGACCAAGAGACCCAGTACTTC. Translating gives CASSLMTSGGDQETQYF.

This clone has a handful of counts. This chain uses TRBV19 with TRBJ1-6; D remains ambiguous. The germline CDR1 and CDR2 sequences are LNHDA and SQIVND (reference sequence). The CDR3 has 14 residues. V was cut by 5 bases and J by 4 bases, with 9 bases left in between. CDR3 sequence reads: CASSVQRYNSPLHF. CDR3 DNA sequence: TGTGCCAGTAGTGTACAGAGATATAATTCACCCCTCCACTTT.

V usage is TRBV18 and J usage is TRBJ1-1, with TRBD1 as a possible D gene (6 bases). CDR1 is KGHSH, CDR2 LQKENI, per germline. The CDR3 contains 15 residues. V was pared by 8 bases and J by 2 bases, with 18 bases between. CDR3 nucleotide sequence: TGTGCCAGCCGGAGAACGACAGGTCTCAACACTGAAGCTTTCTTT. Protein: CASRRTTGLNTEAFF. Drawing the rest from reference TRBV18 and TRBJ1-1, the complete variable domain is NAGVMQNPRHLVRRRGQEARLRCSPMKGHSHVYWYRQLPEEGLKFMVYLQKENIIDESGMPKERFSAEFPKEGPSILRIQQVVRGDSAAYFCASRRTTGLNTEAFFGQGTRLTVV.

This chain links TRBV12-5 with TRBJ2-7; 8 nucleotides agree with TRBD1. Trimming took 2 bases from V and 3 from J; bases not matched to a gene: 3. This CDR3 contains 14 residues. Germline V gene sequence: CDR1 LGHNT, CDR2 FRNRAP. The chain's CDR3 is CASGLLTGGYEQYF. The CDR3 DNA follows: TGTGCTAGTGGTTTGCTTACAGGGGGCTACGAGCAGTACTTC.

The rearrangement uses TRBV25-1 and TRBJ2-7; D may be TRBD2 (7 bases). This CDR3 has 15 amino acids. V was trimmed by 8 bases and J by 3 bases, leaving 20 bases between them. Germline values: CDR1 MGHDK, CDR2 SYGVNS. The CDR3 loop reads CASGNGRGPSYEQYF. The CDR3 region has the DNA TGTGCCAGCGGGAACGGGCGGGGGCCTAGCTACGAGCAGTACTTC.

This clone was seen a single time. This rearrangement joins TRBV5-1 to TRBJ1-5, with D perhaps matching TRBD1 (5 bases). Trimming shortened V by 4 bases and J by 7 bases, and 12 bases separated the two germline ends. The germline V gene encodes CDR1 SGHRS and CDR2 YFSETQ. The CDR3 consists of 13 residues. CDR3: CASSLTGEQPQHF. The CDR3 nucleotides read TGCGCCAGCAGCCTGACGGGGGAGCAGCCCCAGCATTTT.